The 24 T cell receptor beta chains below were found in one sample sequenced in a study of beta chain features in type 1 diabetes. The sequenced template was cDNA made from the entire isolated RNA. Repertoires were generated with immunoSEQ multiplex PCR, while TCRdb's copy carries only in-frame clones and drops some. The data contain about 110,000 clones, 30% to 50% of them singletons. The sample comprised stem cell memory CD4+ T cells from blood. The receptors stem from a woman between 18 and 30 years old in good health.

This clone was detected a few times. The chain combines TRBV18 with TRBJ1-2, with D perhaps TRBD1 (6 bases). This CDR3 has 13 residues. In germline, CDR1 is KGHSH, CDR2 LQKENI. V lost 5 bases and J lost 4, with 11 bases in between. The CDR3 loop is CASSRDIRYGYTF. The CDR3 coding sequence is TGTGCCAGCTCAAGGGACATACGCTATGGCTACACCTTC.

The gene calls are TRBV30 and TRBJ1-3; D is unclear. The germline V and J ends were trimmed by 2 bases and 4 bases, with 9 bases remaining between them. The CDR3 is 13 amino acids. The germline CDR1 and CDR2 sequences are GTSNPN and SVGIG (reference sequence). CDR3 sequence: CAWSPSGGNTIYF. The CDR3 coding sequence is TGTGCCTGGAGTCCCTCGGGGGGAAACACCATATATTTT.

Concerning this clone itself: The CDR3 end shows no conserved phenylalanine or tryptophan, and so a read error is likely. The rearrangement joins TRBV7-2 to TRBJ1-2, with 11 bases lining up with TRBD1. CDR3 size: 15 residues. Germline assignment: CDR1 SGHTA and CDR2 FQGNSA. V was clipped by 3 bases and J by 4 bases; unmatched bases: 4. The CDR3 loop reads CASSFRTGGVYGYTL. For the CDR3, the DNA is TGTGCCAGCAGCTTTCGGACAGGGGGCGTCTATGGCTACACCCTC.

A few counts support this clone. This chain connects TRBV11-2 to TRBJ2-5; 10 bases agree with TRBD1. After removal of 4 bases from V and 1 base from J, the junction contained 3 bases not matched to a gene. Germline V gene sequence: CDR1 SGHAT, CDR2 FQNNGV. The CDR3 spans 15 residues. The CDR3 region has the DNA TGTGCCAGCAGCTCCCGACAGGGGGCCCAAGAGACCCAGTACTTC. It is translated as CASSSRQGAQETQYF.

The J gene is TRBJ2-1, the V gene TRBV11-2; D possibly corresponds to TRBD2 (6 bases). Trimming shortened V by 4 bases and J by 4 bases, and 17 bases separated the two germline ends. Germline assignment: CDR1 SGHAT and CDR2 FQNNGV. The CDR3 runs to 16 residues. The chain's CDR3 is CASSSRVGGVYNEQFF. CDR3 coding DNA: TGTGCCAGCAGCTCCCGTGTTGGCGGGGTTTACAATGAGCAGTTCTTC. The full variable domain, in which reference TRBV11-2 and TRBJ2-1 provide the parts outside the CDR3, is EAGVAQSPRYKIIEKRQSVAFWCNPISGHATLYWYQQILGQGPKLLIQFQNNGVVDDSQLPKDRFSAERLKGVDSTLKIQPAKLEDSAVYLCASSSRVGGVYNEQFFGPGTRLTVL.

This clone has only a few counts. The chain links TRBV27 to TRBJ2-1, with 9 positions matching TRBD2. Germline V gene lookup returns CDR1 MNHEY and CDR2 SMNVEV (reference sequence). The CDR3 consists of 19 residues. Trimming cost V 5 bases and J 0 bases; bases outside gene matches: 14. The CDR3 reads CASSALEFSGRYSYNEQFF. DNA for the CDR3: TGTGCCAGCAGTGCCTTAGAGTTTAGCGGGAGATACTCCTACAATGAGCAGTTCTTC.

The chain carries TRBV29-1 and TRBJ1-1; 11 nucleotides agree with TRBD1. Per the germline V gene, CDR1 is SQVTM and CDR2 is ANQGSEA. The CDR3 has 14 amino acids. Trimming at V came to 7 bases and at J to 0 bases, leaving 4 bases not matched to a gene. The CDR3 sequence: CSAGTGGLNTEAFF. DNA for the CDR3: TGCAGCGCGGGGACAGGGGGTTTGAACACTGAAGCTTTCTTT.

This clone came up a few times. Other DNA sequences within the sample encode an identical CDR3. The J gene is TRBJ1-1, the V gene TRBV5-4, with a weak D call TRBD1 (6 bases). Between the trimmed V and J ends, which lost 4 bases and 11 bases, there was a span of 18 bases. Germline CDR1 and CDR2: SGHNT and YYREEE (reference sequence). The CDR3 is 13 amino acids. CDR3 protein: CASSQNRAPGAFF. CDR3 DNA sequence: TGTGCCAGCAGCCAAAACAGGGCCCCGGGGGCTTTCTTT.

This clone was found a few times. This sequence joins TRBV10-3 and TRBJ2-6, with 10 nucleotides matching TRBD1. The CDR3 length is 17 residues. Germline V gene data show CDR1 as ENHRY and CDR2 as SYGVKD. The V gene end was trimmed by 5 bases and the J gene end by 4 bases; junction bases not matched to a gene: 8. The CDR3 loop is CAISTGTGALGANVLTF. The CDR3 DNA sequence: TGTGCCATCAGTACCGGGACAGGGGCTCTAGGGGCCAACGTCCTGACTTTC.

The rearrangement links TRBV10-3 to TRBJ2-7; D is perhaps TRBD1 (6 bases). This CDR3 contains 13 residues. Trimming cost V 5 bases and J 0 bases, with 8 bases left between them. Looked up from germline, CDR1 is ENHRY and CDR2 is SYGVKD. This CDR3 reads CAISRGYSYEQYF. In DNA form, the CDR3 reads TGTGCCATCAGTAGGGGGTACTCCTACGAGCAGTACTTC.

This clone has a handful of counts. This sequence joins TRBV7-3 and TRBJ2-7; D gene uncertain. Germline CDR1 SGHTA, CDR2 FQGTGA. The CDR3 consists of 14 residues. The V and J ends lost 2 bases and 3 bases respectively, with 11 bases between them. CDR3 in DNA: TGTGCCAGCAGCTTAGCGGCGAGTGGCTACGAGCAGTACTTC. Its translation: CASSLAASGYEQYF.

This clone was seen only a few times. The rearrangement joins TRBV2 to TRBJ2-5; TRBD2 agrees at 10 bases. V lost 10 bases, J lost 5 bases, and 10 bases stayed unmatched. This CDR3 has 14 residues. Germline CDR1 is SNHLY and CDR2 is FYNNEI. The CDR3 protein is CATLAGVSWETQYF. DNA of the CDR3: TGTGCCACTCTAGCGGGAGTCAGTTGGGAGACCCAGTACTTC.

The chain couples TRBV28 to TRBJ1-1; D ambiguous. V was pared by 3 bases and J by 0 bases, with 8 bases between. CDR1 MDHEN and CDR2 SYDVKM come from the germline V gene. The CDR3 runs 14 residues. The CDR3, as DNA: TGTGCCAGCAGTTTGATTCGGGTGAACACTGAAGCTTTCTTT. Its protein is CASSLIRVNTEAFF.

The J gene is TRBJ2-2, the V gene TRBV5-1, with D tentatively TRBD1 (6 bases). Germline V gene data show CDR1 as SGHRS and CDR2 as YFSETQ. This CDR3 has 15 amino acids. V was clipped by 0 bases and J by 5 bases, with 11 bases between them. CDR3 amino acids: CASSLGGTTTGELFF. CDR3 bases: TGCGCCAGCAGCTTGGGGGGGACAACTACCGGGGAGCTGTTTTTT.

This clone was picked up a small number of times. V is TRBV7-9 and J is TRBJ2-3; D call uncertain. The CDR3 covers 12 residues. CDR1 and CDR2 from the germline V gene are SEHNR and FQNEAQ (reference sequence). V lost 6 bases to trimming and J lost 4 bases, with 8 bases between them. The CDR3 sequence: CASRARPDTQYF. Here the CDR3 DNA reads TGTGCCAGCAGGGCTCGTCCAGATACGCAGTATTTT. Full variable domain (missing parts from reference TRBV7-9 and TRBJ2-3): DTGVSQNPRHKITKRGQNVTFRCDPISEHNRLYWYRQTLGQGPEFLTYFQNEAQLEKSRLLSDRFSAERPKGSFSTLEIQRTEQGDSAMYLCASRARPDTQYFGPGTRLTVL.

The chain couples TRBV7-3 to TRBJ2-3; D unresolved. The CDR3 extends over 14 amino acids. Trimming stripped 2 bases from V and 2 bases from J, with 8 bases between. The germline V gene encodes CDR1 SGHTA and CDR2 FQGTGA. DNA of the CDR3: TGTGCCAGCAGCTTATCCGCTACCACAGATACGCAGTATTTT. Translation: CASSLSATTDTQYF.

This clone was observed a few times. J is TRBJ1-5 and V is TRBV5-8; 8 bases agree with TRBD1. The CDR3 runs 14 residues. The germline gives CDR1 SGHTS, CDR2 YDEGEE. The J segment lost 7 bases and the V segment lost 4 bases, leaving 7 bases of the junction unmatched. The CDR3 DNA reads as TGTGCCAGCAGCGAGGACAGGGCTTACCAGCCCCAGCATTTT. It encodes CASSEDRAYQPQHF.

CDR3 residues: CASTFGATDTQYF. The DNA of the CDR3 is TGTGCCAGCACCTTTGGGGCCACAGATACGCAGTATTTT. This chain connects TRBV7-2 to TRBJ2-3; D is possibly TRBD1 (5 bases). The CDR3 is 13 amino acids. Trimming removed 7 bases at V and 2 bases at J, with 10 bases between. The germline gives CDR1 SGHTA, CDR2 FQGNSA.

Only a few counts were recorded for this clone. The chain couples TRBV5-1 to TRBJ1-1, with D unclear. The V and J ends lost 0 bases and 5 bases respectively, with 5 bases between them. This CDR3 has 12 amino acids. In germline, CDR1 is SGHRS, CDR2 YFSETQ. The CDR3 DNA follows: TGCGCCAGCAGCTTGGCTCGGACTGAAGCTTTCTTT. Translation gives CASSLARTEAFF.

The J gene is TRBJ2-7, the V gene TRBV5-6; maybe TRBD1 (5 bases). The CDR3 covers 12 residues. Per germline, CDR1 SGHDT and CDR2 YYEEEE. V was trimmed by 2 bases and J by 4 bases, leaving 7 bases between them. This chain's CDR3 is CASSFQGYEQYF. The DNA for the CDR3 is TGTGCCAGCAGCTTCCAGGGTTACGAGCAGTACTTC.

This clone was picked up a small number of times. The rearrangement joins TRBV11-2 to TRBJ2-2; TRBD2 matches 10 bases. With V trimmed by 2 bases and J by 4 bases, 1 base remained unmatched. The germline CDR1 and CDR2 sequences are SGHAT and FQNNGV. This CDR3 is 15 amino acids long. CDR3 protein: CASSLLAGATGELFF. CDR3 DNA sequence: TGTGCCAGCAGCTTACTAGCGGGAGCCACCGGGGAGCTGTTTTTT.

The chain uses TRBV7-2 and TRBJ2-3; tentative D call: TRBD1 (5 bases). Germline V gives CDR1 SGHTA, CDR2 FQGNSA. The CDR3 spans 16 residues. V was clipped by 1 base and J by 3 bases, with 14 bases between them. In DNA, the CDR3 is TGTGCCAGCAGCTTAGATCAAGGGGTTCGTACAGATACGCAGTATTTT. Protein sequence: CASSLDQGVRTDTQYF.

The chain carries TRBV4-3 and TRBJ2-1; tentative D call: TRBD2 (6 bases). V shed 3 bases and J shed 2 bases, with 17 bases lying between them. CDR3 length equals 17 residues. Per germline, CDR1 LGHNA and CDR2 YSLEER. DNA for the CDR3: TGCGCCAGCAGCCAGACGCCCGGGAGTTACCCCTACAATGAGCAGTTCTTC. The encoded protein is CASSQTPGSYPYNEQFF.

J is TRBJ2-3 and V is TRBV5-1; 11 bases line up with TRBD2. CDR1 and CDR2 (germline): SGHRS, YFSETQ. This CDR3 contains 16 residues. V was pared by 6 bases and J by 1 base, with 7 bases of the junction left unmatched. In DNA, the CDR3 is TGCGCCAGCAACCTAGCGGGAGGAGGGGGCACAGATACGCAGTATTTT. This encodes CASNLAGGGGTDTQYF.